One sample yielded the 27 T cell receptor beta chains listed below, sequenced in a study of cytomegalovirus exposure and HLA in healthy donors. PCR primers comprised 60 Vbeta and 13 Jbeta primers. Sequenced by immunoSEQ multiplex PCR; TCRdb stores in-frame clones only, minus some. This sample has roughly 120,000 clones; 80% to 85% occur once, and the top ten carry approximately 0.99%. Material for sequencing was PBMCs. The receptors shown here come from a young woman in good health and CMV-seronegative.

In DNA form, the CDR3 reads TGCGCCAGCAGCTCCACAACTAGCGGGGGGCTGTACCAAGAGACCCAGTACTTC. This encodes CASSSTTSGGLYQETQYF. The chain employs TRBV5-1 and TRBJ2-5; 12 bases align to TRBD2. Germline CDR1 reads SGHRS; CDR2 reads YFSETQ. V trimming: 3 bases; J trimming: 0 bases; junction bases outside the gene matches: 9. This CDR3 is 18 amino acids long.

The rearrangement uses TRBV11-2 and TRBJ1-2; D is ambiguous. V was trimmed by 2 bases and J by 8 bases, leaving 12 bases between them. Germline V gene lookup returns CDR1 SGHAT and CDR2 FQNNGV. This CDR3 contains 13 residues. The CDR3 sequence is CASSLYEAGGYTF. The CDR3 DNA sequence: TGTGCCAGCAGCTTATATGAGGCGGGGGGCTACACCTTC.

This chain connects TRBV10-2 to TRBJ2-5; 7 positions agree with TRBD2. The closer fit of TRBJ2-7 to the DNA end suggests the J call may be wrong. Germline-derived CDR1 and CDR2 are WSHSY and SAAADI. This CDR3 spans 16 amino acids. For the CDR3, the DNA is TGCGCCAGCAGTGATACGAGACTAGCAACATCCTACGAGCAGTACTTC. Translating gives CASSDTRLATSYEQYF.

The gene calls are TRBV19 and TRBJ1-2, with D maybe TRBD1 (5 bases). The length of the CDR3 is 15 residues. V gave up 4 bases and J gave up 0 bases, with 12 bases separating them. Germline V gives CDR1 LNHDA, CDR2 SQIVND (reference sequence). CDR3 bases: TGTGCCAGTAGTAGGGTAACAGGAGCTAACTATGGCTACACCTTC. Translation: CASSRVTGANYGYTF.

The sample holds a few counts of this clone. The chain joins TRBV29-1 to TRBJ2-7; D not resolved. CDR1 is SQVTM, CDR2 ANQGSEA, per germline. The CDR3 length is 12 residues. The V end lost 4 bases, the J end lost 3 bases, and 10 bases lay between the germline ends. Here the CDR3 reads CSVVLLGYEQYF. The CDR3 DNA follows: TGCAGCGTTGTACTTCTCGGCTACGAGCAGTACTTC.

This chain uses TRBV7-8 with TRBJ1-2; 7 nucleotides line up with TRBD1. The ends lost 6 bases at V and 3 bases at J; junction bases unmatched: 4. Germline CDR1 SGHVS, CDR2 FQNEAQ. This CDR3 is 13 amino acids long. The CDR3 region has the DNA TGTGCCAGCAGTTCCGACAGGGACTATGGCTACACCTTC. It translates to CASSSDRDYGYTF.

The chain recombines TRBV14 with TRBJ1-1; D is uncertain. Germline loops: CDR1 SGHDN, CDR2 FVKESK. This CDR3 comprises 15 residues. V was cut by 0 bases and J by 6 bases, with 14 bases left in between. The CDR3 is CASSQEERELAEAFF. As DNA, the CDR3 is TGTGCCAGCAGCCAAGAGGAACGGGAACTCGCTGAAGCTTTCTTT.

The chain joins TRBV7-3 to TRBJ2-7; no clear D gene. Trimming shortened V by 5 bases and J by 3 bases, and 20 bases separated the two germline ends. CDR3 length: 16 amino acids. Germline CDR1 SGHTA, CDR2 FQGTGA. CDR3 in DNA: TGTGCCAGCAGCCTACTTCTACCGTCGGAGCTCTACGAGCAGTACTTC. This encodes CASSLLLPSELYEQYF. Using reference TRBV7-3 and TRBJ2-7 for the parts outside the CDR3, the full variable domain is GAGVSQTPSNKVTEKGKYVELRCDPISGHTALYWYRQSLGQGPEFLIYFQGTGAADDSGLPNDRFFAVRPEGSVSTLKIQRTERGDSAVYLCASSLLLPSELYEQYFGPGTRLTVT.

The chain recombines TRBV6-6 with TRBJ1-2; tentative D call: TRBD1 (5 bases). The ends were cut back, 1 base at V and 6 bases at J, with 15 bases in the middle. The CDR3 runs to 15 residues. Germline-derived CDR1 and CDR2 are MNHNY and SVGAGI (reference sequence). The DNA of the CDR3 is TGTGCCAGCAGTTACTTTTCCTCCAGGGTAGATGGCTACACCTTC. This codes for CASSYFSSRVDGYTF.

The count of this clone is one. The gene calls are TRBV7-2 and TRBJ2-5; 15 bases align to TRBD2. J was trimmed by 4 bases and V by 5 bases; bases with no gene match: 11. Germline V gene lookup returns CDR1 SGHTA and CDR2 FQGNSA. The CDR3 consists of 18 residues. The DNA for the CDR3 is TGTGCCAGCAGCCAACCCGGACTAGCGGGAGGGCTGGGAGAGACCCAGTACTTC. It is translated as CASSQPGLAGGLGETQYF.

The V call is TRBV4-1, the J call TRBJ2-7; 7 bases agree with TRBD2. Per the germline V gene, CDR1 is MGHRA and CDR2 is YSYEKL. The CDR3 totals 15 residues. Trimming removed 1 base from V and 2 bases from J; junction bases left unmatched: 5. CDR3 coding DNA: TGCGCCAGCAGCCAAGTCCCGGGAGGCCCCTACGAGCAGTACTTC. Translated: CASSQVPGGPYEQYF.

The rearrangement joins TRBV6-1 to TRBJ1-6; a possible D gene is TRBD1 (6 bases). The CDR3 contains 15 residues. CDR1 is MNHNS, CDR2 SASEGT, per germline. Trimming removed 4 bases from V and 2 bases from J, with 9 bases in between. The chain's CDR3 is CASSAGTPYNSPLHF. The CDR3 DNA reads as TGTGCCAGCAGTGCCGGGACACCCTATAATTCACCCCTCCACTTT.

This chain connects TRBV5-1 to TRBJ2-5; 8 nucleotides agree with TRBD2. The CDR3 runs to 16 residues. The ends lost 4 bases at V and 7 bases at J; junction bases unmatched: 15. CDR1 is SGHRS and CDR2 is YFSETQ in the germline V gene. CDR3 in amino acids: CASSRRTSLLVGTQYF. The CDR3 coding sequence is TGCGCCAGCAGCCGTCGGACTAGCTTACTTGTAGGGACCCAGTACTTC. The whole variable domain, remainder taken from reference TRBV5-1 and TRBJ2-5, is KAGVTQTPRYLIKTRGQQVTLSCSPISGHRSVSWYQQTPGQGLQFLFEYFSETQRNKGNFPGRFSGRQFSNSRSEMNVSTLELGDSALYLCASSRRTSLLVGTQYFGPGTRLLVL.

This CDR3 is CASSPHRASLLSSTDTQYF. DNA of the CDR3: TGCGCCAGCAGCCCCCACAGGGCCTCACTCCTCTCTAGCACAGATACGCAGTATTTT. This sequence joins TRBV4-1 and TRBJ2-3, with D perhaps TRBD1 (6 bases). Trimming left V 4 bases short and J 0 bases short, with 23 bases between. This CDR3 has 19 residues. Germline CDR1 and CDR2: MGHRA and YSYEKL.

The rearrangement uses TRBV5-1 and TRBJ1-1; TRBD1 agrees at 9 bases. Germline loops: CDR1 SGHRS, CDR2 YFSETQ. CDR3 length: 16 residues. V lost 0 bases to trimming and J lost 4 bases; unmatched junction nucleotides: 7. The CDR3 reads CASSLDLQGAGTEAFF. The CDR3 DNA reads TGCGCCAGCAGCTTGGATCTACAGGGGGCGGGCACTGAAGCTTTCTTT.

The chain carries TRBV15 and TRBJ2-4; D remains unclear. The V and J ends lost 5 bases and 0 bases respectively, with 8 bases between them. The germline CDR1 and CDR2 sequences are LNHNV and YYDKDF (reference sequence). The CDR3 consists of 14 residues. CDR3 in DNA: TGTGCCACCAGCCCCCGACTAGCCAAAAACATTCAGTACTTC. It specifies CATSPRLAKNIQYF.

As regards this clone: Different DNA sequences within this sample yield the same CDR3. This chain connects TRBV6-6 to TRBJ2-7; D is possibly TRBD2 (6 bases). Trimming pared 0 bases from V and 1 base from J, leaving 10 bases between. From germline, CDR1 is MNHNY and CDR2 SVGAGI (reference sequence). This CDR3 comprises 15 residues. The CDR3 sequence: CASSYSPGDSYEQYF. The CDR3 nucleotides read TGTGCCAGCAGTTACTCGCCGGGGGATTCCTACGAGCAGTACTTC.

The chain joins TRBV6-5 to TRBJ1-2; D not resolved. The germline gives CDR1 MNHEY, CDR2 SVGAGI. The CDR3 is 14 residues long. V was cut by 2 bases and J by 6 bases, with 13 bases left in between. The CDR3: CASSYQRGGNGYTF. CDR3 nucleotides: TGTGCCAGCAGTTACCAGAGAGGAGGCAATGGCTACACCTTC.

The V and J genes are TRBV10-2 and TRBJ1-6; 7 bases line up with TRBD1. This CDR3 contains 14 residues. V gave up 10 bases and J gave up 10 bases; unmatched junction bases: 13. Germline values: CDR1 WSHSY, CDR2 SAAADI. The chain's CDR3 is CATVTDRVFSPLHF. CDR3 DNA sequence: TGCGCCACTGTAACTGACAGGGTCTTCTCACCCCTCCACTTT.

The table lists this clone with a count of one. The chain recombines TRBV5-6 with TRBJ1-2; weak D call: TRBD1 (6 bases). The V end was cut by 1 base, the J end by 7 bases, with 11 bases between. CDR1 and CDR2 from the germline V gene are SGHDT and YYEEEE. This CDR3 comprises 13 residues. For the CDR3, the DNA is TGTGCCAGCAGCTTGAACAGGGAAGGTGGCTACACCTTC. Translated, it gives CASSLNREGGYTF.

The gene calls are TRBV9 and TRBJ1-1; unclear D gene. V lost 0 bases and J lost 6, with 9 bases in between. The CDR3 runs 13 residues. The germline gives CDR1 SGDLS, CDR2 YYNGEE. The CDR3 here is CASSVGRSAEAFF. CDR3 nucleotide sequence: TGTGCCAGCAGCGTAGGGAGAAGCGCTGAAGCTTTCTTT.

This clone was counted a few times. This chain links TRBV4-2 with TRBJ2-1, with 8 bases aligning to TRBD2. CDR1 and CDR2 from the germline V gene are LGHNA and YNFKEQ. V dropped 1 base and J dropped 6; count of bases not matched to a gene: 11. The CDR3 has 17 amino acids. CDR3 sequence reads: CASSQGEGLVNTNEQFF. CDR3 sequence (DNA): TGTGCCAGCAGCCAAGGGGAGGGACTAGTGAACACCAATGAGCAGTTCTTC.

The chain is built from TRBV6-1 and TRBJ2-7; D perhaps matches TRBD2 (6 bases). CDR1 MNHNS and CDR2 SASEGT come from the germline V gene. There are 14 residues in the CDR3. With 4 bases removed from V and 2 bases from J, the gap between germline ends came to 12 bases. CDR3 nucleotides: TGTGCCAGCAGTGTAGGGACTTTACCCTACGAGCAGTACTTC. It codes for CASSVGTLPYEQYF.

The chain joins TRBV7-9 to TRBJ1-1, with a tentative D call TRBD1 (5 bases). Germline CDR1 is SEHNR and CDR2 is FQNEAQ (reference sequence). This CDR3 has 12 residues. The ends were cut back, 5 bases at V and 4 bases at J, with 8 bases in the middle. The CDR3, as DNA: TGTGCCAGCAGCCTGACAGTCACTGAAGCTTTCTTT. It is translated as CASSLTVTEAFF.

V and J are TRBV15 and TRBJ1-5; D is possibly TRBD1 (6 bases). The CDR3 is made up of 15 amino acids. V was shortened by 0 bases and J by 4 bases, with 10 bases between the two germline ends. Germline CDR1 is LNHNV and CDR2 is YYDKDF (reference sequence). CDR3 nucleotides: TGTGCCACCAGCAGAGACGGACAGCCAAATCAGCCCCAGCATTTT. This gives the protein CATSRDGQPNQPQHF.

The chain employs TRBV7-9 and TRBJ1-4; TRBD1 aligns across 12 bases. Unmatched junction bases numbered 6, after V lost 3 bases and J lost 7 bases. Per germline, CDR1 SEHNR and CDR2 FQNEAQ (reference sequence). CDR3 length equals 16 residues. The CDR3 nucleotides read TGTGCCAGCAGCTTGGGGGACAGGGGGCGCAGTGAAAAACTGTTTTTT. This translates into CASSLGDRGRSEKLFF.

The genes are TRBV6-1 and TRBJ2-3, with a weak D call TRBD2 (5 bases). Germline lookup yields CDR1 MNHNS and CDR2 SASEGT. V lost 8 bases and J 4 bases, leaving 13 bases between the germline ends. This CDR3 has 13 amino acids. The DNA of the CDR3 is TGTGCCAGCCACCGCTACGGGGCAGATACGCAGTATTTT. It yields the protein CASHRYGADTQYF.